This TCR beta chain is from a study of cytomegalovirus exposure and HLA in healthy donors. Use of 60 Vbeta and 13 Jbeta primers characterized the PCR. Clones were read by immunoSEQ multiplex PCR, and TCRdb kept only the in-frame ones, dropping some. The repertoire holds some 200,000 clones, with 78% as singletons. Points from the study as a whole: A later analysis showed TCR association rates differing by HLA locus, peaking at DRB1 and lowest at HLA-C. Some V segments could not be told apart, so they were left out, TRBV6-2 and TRBV6-3 among them. Prior analysis indicated that the majority of TCR beta V segments exhibited productivity approximately 87% or approximately 30% of the time.

On this clone itself: Its target is unknown.

CDR3 length: 14 amino acids. The germline CDR1 and CDR2 sequences are MNHNS and SASEGT. Deletions cut 7 bases from V and 0 bases from J, with 10 bases between. The TCR sequence derives from a female donor in good health and CMV-seronegative. The rearrangement uses TRBV6-1 and TRBJ2-1, with a weak D call TRBD1 (6 bases). Sequencing input: PBMCs. The CDR3 coding sequence is TGTGCCAGCATGTCGACAGGCTCCTACAATGAGCAGTTCTTC. This codes for CASMSTGSYNEQFF.